This T cell receptor beta chain was identified during a study of identical twins. Regarding this clonotype: Its target is not known.

The length of the CDR3 is 13 residues. V lost 5 bases, J lost 7 bases, and 6 bases stayed unmatched. Germline loops: CDR1 DFQATT, CDR2 SNEGSKA (reference sequence). Carrying unique molecular identifiers, the cDNA also gained a universal primer site through template switching. In TCRdb, the 5' RACE reads were re-called with MiXCR into one record per CDR3 protein. The sample has some 1,700,000 distinct CDR3 sequences, around a third seen once; the top ten hold less than 0.35%. Findings and caveats of the study: Twin-shared out-of-frame alpha sequences were enriched for low generation probability. Researchers caution that invariant MAIT and iNKT cells could partly confound zero-insertion analyses. Insertion counts were lower in abundant cord blood beta clonotypes, a trend that memory repertoires did not show.

Sequenced: cord blood. This chain connects TRBV20-1 to TRBJ2-1; 9 bases match TRBD1. This clonotype originated in a newborn girl in good health. In DNA form, the CDR3 reads TGCAGTGCTGTGGGACAGGGACCAAATGAGCAGTTCTTC. Its protein product is CSAVGQGPNEQFF.